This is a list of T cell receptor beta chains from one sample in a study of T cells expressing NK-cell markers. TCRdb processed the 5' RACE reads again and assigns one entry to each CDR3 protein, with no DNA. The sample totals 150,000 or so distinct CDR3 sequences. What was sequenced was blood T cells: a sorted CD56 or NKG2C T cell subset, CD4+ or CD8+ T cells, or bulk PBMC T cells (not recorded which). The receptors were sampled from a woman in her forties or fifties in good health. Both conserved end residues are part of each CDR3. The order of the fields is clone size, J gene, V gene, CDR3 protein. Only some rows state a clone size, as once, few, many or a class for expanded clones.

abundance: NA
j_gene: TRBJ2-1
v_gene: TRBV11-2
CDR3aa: CASSLGVAVTYNEQFF

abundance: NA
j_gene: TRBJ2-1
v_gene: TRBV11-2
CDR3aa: CASSFSQGVGNEQFF

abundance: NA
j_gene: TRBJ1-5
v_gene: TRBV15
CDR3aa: CATSNTGDSNQPQHF

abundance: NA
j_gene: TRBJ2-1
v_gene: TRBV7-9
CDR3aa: CASSLVTTYNEQFF

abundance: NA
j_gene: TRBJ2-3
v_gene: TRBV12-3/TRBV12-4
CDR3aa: CASLTSGMTDTQYF

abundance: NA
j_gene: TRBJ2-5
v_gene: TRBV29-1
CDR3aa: CSVELGFWLETQYF

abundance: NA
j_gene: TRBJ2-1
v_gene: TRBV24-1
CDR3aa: CATRGYNEQFF

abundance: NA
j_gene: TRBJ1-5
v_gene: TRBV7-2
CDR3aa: CASSLGVGVPNQPQHF

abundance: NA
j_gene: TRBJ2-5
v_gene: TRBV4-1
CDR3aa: CASSPTPGTGGIETQYF

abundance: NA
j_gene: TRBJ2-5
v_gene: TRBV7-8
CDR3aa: CASMGGKEETQYF

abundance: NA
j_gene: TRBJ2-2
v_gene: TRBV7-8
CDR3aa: CASSAYTGELFF

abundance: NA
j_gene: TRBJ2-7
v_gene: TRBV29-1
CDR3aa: CSVVGARSAGTYEQYF

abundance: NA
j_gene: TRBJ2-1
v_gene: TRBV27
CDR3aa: CASSYPNNEQFF

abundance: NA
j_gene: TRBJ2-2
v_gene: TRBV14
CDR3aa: CALPSGGAGELFF

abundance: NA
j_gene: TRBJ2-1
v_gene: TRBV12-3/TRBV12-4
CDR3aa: CASGRTGNTNEQFF

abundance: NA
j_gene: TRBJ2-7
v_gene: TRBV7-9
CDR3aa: CASSLDVDRATYEQYF

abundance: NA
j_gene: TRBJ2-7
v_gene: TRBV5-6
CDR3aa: CASNSAGVFEQYF

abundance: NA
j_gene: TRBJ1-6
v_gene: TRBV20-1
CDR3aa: CSALDGQGVLNSPLHF

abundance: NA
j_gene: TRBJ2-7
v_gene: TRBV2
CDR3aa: CASSEYGNNYEQYF

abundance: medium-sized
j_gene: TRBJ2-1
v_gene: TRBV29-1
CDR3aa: CSVELVNYNEQFF

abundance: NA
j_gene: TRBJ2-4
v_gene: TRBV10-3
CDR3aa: CAISESEEVGTKNIQYF

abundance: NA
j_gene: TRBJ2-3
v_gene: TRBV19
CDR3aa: CASNPRAITDTQYF

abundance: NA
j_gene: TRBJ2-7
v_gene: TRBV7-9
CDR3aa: CATGDGQGSEQYF

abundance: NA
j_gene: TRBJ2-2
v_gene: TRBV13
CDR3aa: CASSWMGAGELFF

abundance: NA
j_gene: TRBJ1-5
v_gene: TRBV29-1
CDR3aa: CSVEETANQPQHF

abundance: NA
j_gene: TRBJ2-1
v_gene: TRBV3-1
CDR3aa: CASSQVAGGANYNEQFF

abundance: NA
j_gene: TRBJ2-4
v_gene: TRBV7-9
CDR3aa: CASSSPRTGTIQYF

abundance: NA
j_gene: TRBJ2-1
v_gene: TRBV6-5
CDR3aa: CASSLMTSGSWGEQFF

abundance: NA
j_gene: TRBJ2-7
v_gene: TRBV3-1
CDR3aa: CASSQDLFGLSGQYF

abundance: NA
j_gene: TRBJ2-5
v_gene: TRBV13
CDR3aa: CASSSSGSGEETQYF

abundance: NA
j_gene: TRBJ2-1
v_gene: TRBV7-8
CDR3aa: CASSRGLAGGPSYNEQFF

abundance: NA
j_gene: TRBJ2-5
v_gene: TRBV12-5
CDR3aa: CASGDGQGAVETQYF

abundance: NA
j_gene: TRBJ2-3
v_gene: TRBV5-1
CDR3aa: CASSTERGRDTQYF

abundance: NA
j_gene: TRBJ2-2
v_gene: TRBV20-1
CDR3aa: CSARAPLTSGKTGELFF

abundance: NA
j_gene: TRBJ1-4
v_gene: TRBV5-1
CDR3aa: CASRQGSNEKLFF

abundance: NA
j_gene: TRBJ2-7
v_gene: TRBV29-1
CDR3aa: CSVEGLAGGRYEQYF

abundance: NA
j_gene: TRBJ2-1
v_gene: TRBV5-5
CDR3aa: CASSFSGSNEQFF

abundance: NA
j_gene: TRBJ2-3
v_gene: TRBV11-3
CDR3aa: CASRRGYGDTQYF

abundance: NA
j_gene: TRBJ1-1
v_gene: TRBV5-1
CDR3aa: CASSLAGGREAFF

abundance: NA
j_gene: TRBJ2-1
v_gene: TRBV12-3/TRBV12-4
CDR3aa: CASTSAGVAAYNEQFF

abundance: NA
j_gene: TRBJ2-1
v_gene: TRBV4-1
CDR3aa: CASSQGTEYNEQFF

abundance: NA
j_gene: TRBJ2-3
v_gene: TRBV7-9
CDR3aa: CASSLERRATDTQYF

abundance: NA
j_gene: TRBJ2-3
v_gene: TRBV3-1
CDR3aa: CASLGQGVDTQYF

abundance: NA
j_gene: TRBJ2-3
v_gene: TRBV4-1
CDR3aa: CASSPQDDHTQYF

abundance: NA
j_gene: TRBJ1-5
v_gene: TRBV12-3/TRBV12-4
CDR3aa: CASSWTVSNQPQHF

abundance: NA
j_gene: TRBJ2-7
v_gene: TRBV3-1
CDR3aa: CASSHTGPPGAYEQYF

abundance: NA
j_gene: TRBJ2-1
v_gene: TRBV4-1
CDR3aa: CASSQEAGGHNEQFF

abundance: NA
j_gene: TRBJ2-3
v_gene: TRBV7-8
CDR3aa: CASSFGTSRTDTQYF

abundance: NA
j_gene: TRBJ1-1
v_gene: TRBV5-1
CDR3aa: CASSLAQGVRNTEAFF

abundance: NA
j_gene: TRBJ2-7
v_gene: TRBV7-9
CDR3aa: CASTGGPSYEQYF

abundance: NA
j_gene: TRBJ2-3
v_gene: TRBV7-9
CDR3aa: CASSSTGTPTDTQYF